The clone carrying this T cell receptor beta chain was found a few times. Produced via immunoSEQ multiplex PCR; TCRdb's table is partial and in-frame only. The repertoire holds about 100,000 clones, with approximately 90% as singletons. This entry belongs to a study of identifying expanded T cells in peripheral blood. Germline V gene data show CDR1 as SGHTA and CDR2 as FQGNSA. The CDR3 has 13 residues. Trimming took off 5 bases at V and 3 bases at J, with 10 bases between the two ends. The sequenced sample was blood. This sequence originates from a person aged 18-70 years in good health. The gene calls are TRBV7-2 and TRBJ1-2; D ambiguous. CDR3 region: CASSRPRYYGYTF. CDR3 sequence (DNA): TGTGCCAGCAGCCGCCCCCGGTACTATGGCTACACCTTC.